The text below deals with one T cell receptor beta chain. This sample is drawn from a study of blood T cell repertoires in COVID-19. Overall study context: T cells, B-cell-depleted T cells, or PBMCs supplied cDNA or gDNA.

Germline V gene lookup returns CDR1 SGHNT and CDR2 YYREEE (reference sequence). Deletions cut 0 bases from V and 0 bases from J, with 18 bases between. This CDR3 spans 18 amino acids. TCRdb's table, derived via immunoSEQ multiplex PCR, lists solely in-frame clones and lacks some. The table includes approximately 240,000 clones, 84% detected once. This TCR derives from a woman in her sixties who had recovered from COVID-19. Material for sequencing was peripheral blood. This chain joins TRBV5-4 and TRBJ1-1; possibly TRBD1 for D (5 bases). DNA for the CDR3: TGTGCCAGCAGCTTGGGTGGGGGGTACGGTTTAATGAACACTGAAGCTTTCTTT. Translating it yields CASSLGGGYGLMNTEAFF. Using reference TRBV5-4 and TRBJ1-1 for the parts outside the CDR3, the full variable domain is ETGVTQSPTHLIKTRGQQVTLRCSSQSGHNTVSWYQQALGQGPQFIFQYYREEENGRGNFPPRFSGLQFPNYSSELNVNALELDDSALYLCASSLGGGYGLMNTEAFFGQGTRLTVV.